This T cell receptor (beta chain) was documented in a study of PD-1 blockade in classical Hodgkin lymphoma. Regarding the study as a whole: There was a significant rise in CD4+ TCR diversity by C4D1, with no such rise for CD8+.

Repertoires were generated with immunoSEQ multiplex PCR, while TCRdb's copy carries only in-frame clones and drops some. The sample contains 50,000 to 65,000 clones, 85% to 95% of which appear only once. Time point meaning: cycle 4 day 1 (C4D1), after less than 7 weeks of nivolumab. The patients all showed relapse after autologous stem cell transplantation, while their brentuximab vedotin exposure varied. Regarding this clone: Its matching antigen is unknown.

The CDR3 covers 12 residues. V was clipped by 8 bases and J by 6 bases, with 11 bases between them. In germline, CDR1 is MNHEY, CDR2 SMNVEV (reference sequence). This clonotype originated in a human donor with classical Hodgkin lymphoma. This rearrangement joins TRBV27 to TRBJ2-1; the D is unclear. The source material was peripheral blood mononuclear cells (PBMCs), sampled before the fourth cycle of nivolumab. CDR3 coding DNA: TGTGCCAGCTCCAGCGTAGGCAATGAGCAGTTCTTC. It yields the protein CASSSVGNEQFF.